The 3 T cell receptor beta chains below come from one sample, sequenced in a study of shared clonotypes between healthy human individuals. Naive CD8 cells lacked CD45RO and underwent positive selection for CCR7, leaving out terminally differentiated effector memory CD45RA+ cells. Clones were sequenced by immunoSEQ multiplex PCR, and TCRdb holds only the in-frame ones, with some missing. The sample lists around 1.9 million clones; 90% to 95% were seen once. Input material: naive CD8+ T cells from PBMCs. These receptors were obtained from a young man in good health. Some clones in this sample may be carry-over from other donors' samples.

The chain has TRBV27 and TRBJ2-7, with 10 bases aligning to TRBD1. Trimming took 2 bases from V and 5 from J; bases not matched to a gene: 9. The germline gives CDR1 MNHEY, CDR2 SMNVEV (reference sequence). The length of the CDR3 is 16 residues. The CDR3 DNA sequence: TGTGCCAGCAGTTTAATCGGGGGACAGGGGACCCACGAGCAGTACTTC. It translates to CASSLIGGQGTHEQYF.

V usage is TRBV27 and J usage is TRBJ2-1; possibly TRBD1 or TRBD2 for D (5 bases each). Germline V gene sequence: CDR1 MNHEY, CDR2 SMNVEV (reference sequence). This CDR3 region has 16 residues. V was trimmed by 8 bases and J by 6 bases, leaving 23 bases between them. The CDR3 here is CASYPRVISGGNEQFF. CDR3 sequence (DNA): TGTGCCAGCTACCCCAGGGTAATTTCTGGGGGCAATGAGCAGTTCTTC.

This sequence joins TRBV30 and TRBJ2-5; possibly TRBD1 for D (6 bases). This CDR3 region has 11 residues. Germline assignment: CDR1 GTSNPN and CDR2 SVGIG (reference sequence). CDR3 sequence: CASGHQETQYF. CDR3 sequence (DNA): TGTGCATCGGGACATCAAGAGACCCAGTACTTC.